This T cell receptor (beta chain) derives from a study of OX40 agonist ivuxolimab in advanced cancers. Trimming took 2 bases from V and 4 from J; bases not matched to a gene: 3. The CDR3 contains 15 residues. In germline, CDR1 is SNHLY, CDR2 FYNNEI. Clones were sequenced by immunoSEQ multiplex PCR, and TCRdb holds only the in-frame ones, with some missing. This table holds under 50,000 clones, more than 60% found once. This sequence originates from an adult with an advanced solid tumor such as melanoma, head and neck, liver or kidney cancer. The chain employs TRBV2 and TRBJ1-5; 9 nucleotides line up with TRBD1. This material consisted of CD4+ or CD8+ T cells sorted from blood, taken in a trial of the OX40 agonist ivuxolimab. In nucleotides, the CDR3 is TGTGCCAGCAGTGAAATGGGACAGGGTAATCAGCCCCAGCATTTT. It translates to CASSEMGQGNQPQHF.